The 24 T cell receptor beta chains given below trace back to one sample, sequenced in a study of Ad26.COV2.S vaccination and SARS-CoV-2 variants. The treatment: roughly 18 received Ad26.COV2.S at low or high dose, single or two shots; five or six received placebo; per-sample allocation not given. The samples were gathered on day 63 after the first injection of vaccine or placebo. The table came from immunoSEQ multiplex PCR; TCRdb's copy has only in-frame clones and leaves some out. The sample contains hundreds of thousands of clones, over 75% of which appear only once. The sequencing used peripheral blood, collected in a trial of Ad26.COV2.S vaccine versus placebo. Receptors originate from a person aged 18-60 years who received the Ad26.COV2.S COVID-19 vaccine or a placebo.

This chain connects TRBV18 to TRBJ2-3; D gene unclear. V was pared by 0 bases and J by 4 bases, with 8 bases between. CDR3 size: 14 residues. CDR1 is KGHSH and CDR2 is LQKENI in the germline V gene. The CDR3 sequence: CASSPPPGADTQYF. The CDR3 nucleotides are TGTGCCAGCTCACCACCTCCGGGCGCAGATACGCAGTATTTT.

This chain joins TRBV6-6 and TRBJ1-4; D is undetermined. The CDR3 consists of 15 residues. From germline, CDR1 is MNHNY and CDR2 SVGAGI (reference sequence). Trimming took off 2 bases at V and 4 bases at J, with 11 bases between the two ends. CDR3 sequence: CASSYLDGNNEKLFF. The CDR3 DNA reads TGTGCCAGCAGTTACCTGGACGGAAATAATGAAAAACTGTTTTTT.

The chain employs TRBV2 and TRBJ2-5; D is unresolved. The CDR3 sequence is 11 residues long. CDR1 SNHLY and CDR2 FYNNEI come from the germline V gene. The V end was cut by 8 bases, the J end by 2 bases, with 6 bases between. CDR3 amino acids: CASYFQETQYF. CDR3 coding DNA: TGTGCCAGCTATTTTCAAGAGACCCAGTACTTC.

The chain joins TRBV12-3 or TRBV12-4 to TRBJ2-4; TRBD1 might be the D (5 bases). Deletions cut 5 bases from V and 4 bases from J, with 9 bases between. The CDR3 runs to 13 residues. In DNA form, the CDR3 reads TGTGCCAGCAGTCAGGGCTCGAAAAACATTCAGTACTTC. Translated, it gives CASSQGSKNIQYF.

This clone has a handful of counts. The J gene is TRBJ2-7, the V gene TRBV5-6, with D unresolved. V lost 4 bases, J lost 3 bases, and 11 bases lay in between. Germline V lookup: CDR1 SGHDT, CDR2 YYEEEE. The CDR3 consists of 13 residues. CDR3: CASSAEMSYEQYF. The CDR3 region has the DNA TGTGCCAGCAGCGCGGAGATGAGCTACGAGCAGTACTTC.

V is TRBV30 and J is TRBJ2-1, with TRBD2 matching 13 bases. Trimming at V came to 1 base and at J to 6 bases, leaving 6 bases not matched to a gene. CDR3 length: 16 amino acids. CDR1 is GTSNPN, CDR2 SVGIG, per germline (reference sequence). CDR3 loop: CAWSDTLAGGRNEQFF. The CDR3 DNA reads TGTGCCTGGAGTGATACACTAGCGGGAGGGCGCAATGAGCAGTTCTTC.

The chain recombines TRBV21-1 with TRBJ2-6. TRBV21-1 represents a pseudogene. The CDR3 is made up of 15 amino acids. CDR3 sequence: CASSKRIPGANVLTF. The CDR3 DNA reads as TGTGCCAGCAGCAAAAGAATTCCTGGGGCCAACGTCCTGACTTTC.

The chain couples TRBV12-3 or TRBV12-4 to TRBJ2-7; no reliable D call. The CDR3 runs 12 residues. Trimming took 1 base from V and 9 from J, leaving 10 bases between them. CDR3 nucleotides: TGTGCCAGCAGTTTAGGGGGTCGAGGGCAGTACTTC. Translated: CASSLGGRGQYF.

The chain couples TRBV10-3 to TRBJ1-2; D might be TRBD1 (5 bases). The germline gives CDR1 ENHRY, CDR2 SYGVKD. Trimming removed 4 bases from V and 5 bases from J, with 14 bases in between. The CDR3 has 14 residues. In DNA, the CDR3 is TGTGCCATCAGTGGGTCGGGACGAGGGTATGGCTACACCTTC. Its protein is CAISGSGRGYGYTF.

The chain joins TRBV2 to TRBJ2-7; D is perhaps TRBD2 (6 bases). V was shortened by 7 bases and J by 1 base, with 14 bases between the two germline ends. The CDR3 loop spans 14 amino acids. Per germline, CDR1 SNHLY and CDR2 FYNNEI. The DNA for the CDR3 is TGTGCCAGCACCCCTACCCGGGGGTCCTACGAGCAGTACTTC. Translating gives CASTPTRGSYEQYF.

The chain employs TRBV5-4 and TRBJ2-7; D is unclear. The CDR3 runs 15 residues. Trimming took off 10 bases at V and 6 bases at J, with 26 bases between the two ends. Germline-derived CDR1 and CDR2 are SGHNT and YYREEE (reference sequence). This chain's CDR3 is CAVGPLNQAESEQYF. The CDR3 DNA follows: TGTGCCGTTGGACCATTGAACCAGGCAGAAAGCGAGCAGTACTTC.

The V gene is TRBV3-1 (or the pseudogene TRBV3-2), the J gene TRBJ1-1; D unclear. Trimming removed 0 bases at V and 1 base at J, with 9 bases between. Germline CDR1 and CDR2: LGHDT and YNNKEL (reference sequence). The length of the CDR3 is 15 residues. The CDR3: CASSQDVRRNTEAFF. The CDR3 coding sequence is TGTGCCAGCAGCCAAGATGTACGGAGGAACACTGAAGCTTTCTTT.

The chain has TRBV2 and TRBJ1-5, with D unclear. The germline gives CDR1 SNHLY, CDR2 FYNNEI. Trimming removed 3 bases at V and 2 bases at J, with 8 bases between. CDR3 size: 14 residues. The CDR3 sequence is CASSDQSGNQPQHF. The CDR3 DNA reads as TGTGCCAGCAGTGACCAATCGGGCAATCAGCCCCAGCATTTT.

This clone was observed a single time. The chain carries TRBV5-8 and TRBJ2-3; no clear D gene. This CDR3 region has 15 residues. V was cut by 7 bases and J by 0 bases, with 15 bases left in between. CDR1 is SGHTS, CDR2 YDEGEE, per germline. This chain's CDR3 is CASGWVPYSTDTQYF. CDR3 nucleotides: TGTGCCAGCGGGTGGGTTCCGTACAGCACAGATACGCAGTATTTT.

The genes are TRBV5-4 and TRBJ1-2; 8 positions agree with TRBD1. J lost 2 bases, V lost 4 bases, and 10 bases had no gene match. This CDR3 comprises 16 residues. CDR1 and CDR2 from the germline V gene are SGHNT and YYREEE (reference sequence). Written as DNA, the CDR3 is TGTGCCAGCAGCCGTGATTTCCAGGGGGCGAACTATGGCTACACCTTC. The encoded protein is CASSRDFQGANYGYTF.

The chain recombines TRBV2 with TRBJ2-7; possibly TRBD2 for D (6 bases). The CDR3 loop spans 15 amino acids. Germline-derived CDR1 and CDR2 are SNHLY and FYNNEI. The V gene lost 3 bases and the J gene lost 2 bases, with 14 bases spanning the gap. DNA of the CDR3: TGTGCCAGCAGTGAGTGGCGGGGCCTTGCCTACGAGCAGTACTTC. This sequence encodes CASSEWRGLAYEQYF.

The rearrangement links TRBV19 to TRBJ2-3; 8 bases map to TRBD1. The CDR3 spans 17 residues. J lost 0 bases, V lost 5 bases, and 10 bases had no gene match. Germline loops: CDR1 LNHDA, CDR2 SQIVND (reference sequence). CDR3 DNA sequence: TGTGCCAGTAGTTCACCCGACAGGGGTCCTAGCACAGATACGCAGTATTTT. Protein: CASSSPDRGPSTDTQYF.

The chain combines TRBV4-1 with TRBJ1-1; D is ambiguous. Germline CDR1 is MGHRA and CDR2 is YSYEKL. This CDR3 comprises 17 residues. Trimming pared 0 bases from V and 0 bases from J, leaving 14 bases between. Written as DNA, the CDR3 is TGCGCCAGCAGCCAAGATCGAGCAGGACTCATGAACACTGAAGCTTTCTTT. Translated: CASSQDRAGLMNTEAFF.

The V and J genes are TRBV6-2 or TRBV6-3 and TRBJ2-7; 7 positions agree with TRBD2. There are 14 residues in the CDR3. Looked up from germline, CDR1 is MNHEY and CDR2 is SVGEGT. Trimming removed 7 bases from V and 0 bases from J; junction bases left unmatched: 6. In DNA form, the CDR3 reads TGTGCCAGCAACCCCGGGGGGTCCTCCTACGAGCAGTACTTC. It yields the protein CASNPGGSSYEQYF.

This clone was counted once. The chain carries TRBV30 and TRBJ1-2; D perhaps matches TRBD1 (6 bases). CDR1 is GTSNPN, CDR2 SVGIG, per germline (reference sequence). CDR3 length equals 13 residues. V lost 1 base and J lost 4, with 10 bases in between. The CDR3 loop is CAWSGVRGYGYTF. The CDR3, as DNA: TGTGCCTGGAGTGGGGTCAGGGGCTATGGCTACACCTTC.

This clone was found many times. The genes are TRBV11-2 and TRBJ1-2; 9 bases align to TRBD1. In germline, CDR1 is SGHAT, CDR2 FQNNGV. The CDR3 sequence is 15 residues long. V lost 4 bases to trimming and J lost 6 bases; unmatched junction nucleotides: 9. The CDR3 bases are TGTGCCAGCAGCTCAACCCGGGACAGGGATGATGGCTACACCTTC. It codes for CASSSTRDRDDGYTF. The variable domain in full, completed from reference TRBV11-2 and TRBJ1-2, reads EAGVAQSPRYKIIEKRQSVAFWCNPISGHATLYWYQQILGQGPKLLIQFQNNGVVDDSQLPKDRFSAERLKGVDSTLKIQPAKLEDSAVYLCASSSTRDRDDGYTFGSGTRLTVV.

The chain recombines TRBV10-3 with TRBJ1-3, with TRBD1 as a possible D gene (5 bases). Trimming stripped 6 bases from V and 1 base from J, with 10 bases between. Germline CDR1 ENHRY, CDR2 SYGVKD. The CDR3 extends over 14 amino acids. For the CDR3, the DNA is TGTGCCATCAGCACAGACAGTTCTGGAAACACCATATATTTT. Its protein is CAISTDSSGNTIYF.

V is TRBV18 and J is TRBJ1-1; unclear D gene. The CDR3 has 15 residues. Germline values: CDR1 KGHSH, CDR2 LQKENI. Trimming pared 2 bases from V and 1 base from J, leaving 11 bases between. The CDR3 bases are TGTGCCAGCTCACCAAGGTTGTGGGCGAACACTGAAGCTTTCTTT. Its translation: CASSPRLWANTEAFF.

The rearrangement uses TRBV10-1 and TRBJ2-2; D ambiguous. V lost 6 bases, J lost 5 bases, and 4 bases lay in between. Germline lookup yields CDR1 WNHNN and CDR2 SYGVQD (reference sequence). This CDR3 has 11 amino acids. CDR3 sequence reads: CASSSTGELFF. CDR3 coding DNA: TGCGCCAGCAGCTCTACCGGGGAGCTGTTTTTT.